This is a list of T cell receptor beta chains from one sample in a study of T cell responses to AZD1222 COVID-19 vaccine. TCRdb's copy holds only in-frame clones and misses some; the assay was immunoSEQ multiplex PCR. The data contain approximately 130,000 clones, roughly 92% of them singletons. The sample was peripheral blood, taken on day 0 of AZD1222 vaccination. These receptors originate from an adult in good health. Each CDR3 is given with its conserved first and last residue. D genes are given only for firm matches. Clone size is stated in some rows and not others, as once, few, many or a class when expanded.

>TRBJ1-2|TRBV18|NA|NA
CASSGGSDYGYTF
TGTGCCAGCTCCGGTGGCAGCGACTATGGCTACACCTTC
>TRBJ2-2|TRBV7-2|NA|NA
CASSLGRAGELFF
TGTGCCAGCAGCTTAGGACGGGCCGGGGAGCTGTTTTTT
>TRBJ1-1|TRBV19|NA|NA
CATRAGYTEAFF
TGTGCCACTAGAGCGGGGTACACTGAAGCTTTCTTT
>TRBJ1-1|TRBV25-1|NA|NA
CASSFEEAEAFF
TGTGCCAGCAGCTTCGAGGAAGCTGAAGCTTTCTTT
>TRBJ2-2|TRBV7-8|NA|NA
CASSLGRGATGELFF
TGTGCCAGCAGCTTAGGAAGGGGGGCCACCGGGGAGCTGTTTTTT
>TRBJ1-5|TRBV15|NA|NA
CATSRSDTRNQPQHF
TGTGCCACCAGCAGAAGTGACACCCGGAATCAGCCCCAGCATTTT
>TRBJ1-2|TRBV27|NA|NA
CASSSGATNYGYTF
TGTGCCAGCAGTTCAGGGGCCACTAACTATGGCTACACCTTC
>TRBJ2-5|TRBV5-1|NA|NA
CASSGQQETQYF
TGCGCCAGCAGCGGACAGCAAGAGACCCAGTACTTC
>TRBJ1-2|TRBV3-1/TRBV3-2|NA|once
CASSLEPYLYGYTF
TGTGCCAGCAGCCTGGAGCCCTACCTCTATGGCTACACCTTC
>TRBJ1-1|TRBV6-1|NA|once
CASRPYRVSTEAFF
TGTGCCAGCAGACCCTACAGGGTGAGCACTGAAGCTTTCTTT
>TRBJ1-5|TRBV5-6|NA|NA
CASSLGGNDQPQHF
TGTGCCAGCAGCTTGGGGGGCAACGATCAGCCCCAGCATTTT
>TRBJ2-6|TRBV10-1|TRBD1|NA
CASSPGTGVSGANVLTF
TGCGCCAGCAGTCCCGGGACAGGGGTGTCCGGGGCCAACGTCCTGACTTTC
>TRBJ2-7|TRBV5-1|TRBD1|NA
CASSLVGGSNEQYF
TGCGCCAGCAGCTTGGTAGGGGGCTCCAACGAGCAGTACTTC
>TRBJ1-5|TRBV5-6|NA|NA
CASSLGGWSNQPQHF
TGTGCCAGCAGCTTGGGGGGTTGGAGCAATCAGCCCCAGCATTTT
>TRBJ1-4|TRBV19|NA|NA
CASSSQHEKLFF
TGTGCCAGTAGCTCTCAGCATGAAAAACTGTTTTTT
>TRBJ2-7|TRBV13|NA|NA
CASSLGYGSSYEQYF
TGTGCCAGCAGCTTAGGTTACGGATCCTCCTACGAGCAGTACTTC
>TRBJ1-2|TRBV7-2|NA|NA
CASSFGTTNYGYTF
TGTGCCAGCAGCTTCGGGACGACGAACTATGGCTACACCTTC
>TRBJ1-4|TRBV3-1/TRBV3-2|NA|once
CASSQVTRGEKLFF
TGTGCCAGCAGCCAAGTGACCCGAGGAGAAAAACTGTTTTTT
>TRBJ1-5|TRBV27|TRBD1|few
CASDREQYSNQPQHF
TGTGCCAGCGACAGGGAACAATATAGCAATCAGCCCCAGCATTTT
>TRBJ2-1|TRBV7-9|TRBD2|NA
CASSFGLAGLNEQFF
TGTGCCAGCAGCTTCGGACTAGCGGGCCTCAATGAGCAGTTCTTC
>TRBJ2-5|TRBV2|NA|NA
CASTGDQETQYF
TGTGCCAGCACTGGGGACCAAGAGACCCAGTACTTC
>TRBJ1-2|TRBV4-1|NA|NA
CASSQDKGPGYGYTF
TGCGCCAGCAGCCAAGATAAGGGCCCGGGCTATGGCTACACCTTC
>TRBJ2-2|TRBV4-1|TRBD2|NA
CASSLRLAGGDTGELFF
TGCGCCAGCAGCCTCCGCCTAGCGGGGGGCGATACCGGGGAGCTGTTTTTT
>TRBJ1-2|TRBV11-2|NA|NA
CASSSQSYDSGLDFYGYTF
TGTGCCAGCAGTTCTCAAAGCTACGACAGCGGGTTGGATTTCTATGGCTACACCTTC
>TRBJ1-4|TRBV12-5|NA|once
CASGRNEKLFF
TGTGCTAGTGGTCGAAATGAAAAACTGTTTTTT
>TRBJ1-5|TRBV20-1|NA|NA
CSASKTVRNQPQHF
TGCAGTGCTAGTAAGACAGTGAGGAATCAGCCCCAGCATTTT
>TRBJ2-5|TRBV7-9|NA|NA
CASSAGQGFGETQYF
TGTGCCAGCAGCGCCGGCCAGGGGTTTGGGGAGACCCAGTACTTC
>TRBJ1-6|TRBV7-8|NA|NA
CASSLRAGEDSPLHF
TGTGCCAGCAGCTTACGTGCAGGGGAAGATTCACCCCTCCACTTT
>TRBJ1-1|TRBV19|NA|NA
CASSIGTEAFF
TGTGCCAGTAGTATCGGCACTGAAGCTTTCTTT
>TRBJ2-2|TRBV7-2|NA|NA
CASTRGLRTGELFF
TGTGCCAGCACCCGGGGTTTACGGACCGGGGAGCTGTTTTTT
>TRBJ1-1|TRBV2|NA|NA
CASSGQIIRKGIFGTEAFF
TGTGCCAGCAGTGGACAGATAATACGTAAGGGAATTTTTGGTACTGAAGCTTTCTTT
>TRBJ2-3|TRBV19|NA|NA
CASSIELGKGTDTQYF
TGTGCCAGTAGTATAGAATTGGGGAAGGGCACAGATACGCAGTATTTT
>TRBJ1-1|TRBV6-5|TRBD1|NA
CASSPWDRNTEAFF
TGTGCCAGCAGCCCCTGGGACAGGAACACTGAAGCTTTCTTT
>TRBJ2-1|TRBV29-1|NA|NA
CSVEDGIVGEQFF
TGCAGCGTTGAAGATGGAATAGTGGGTGAGCAGTTCTTC
>TRBJ2-7|TRBV5-6|NA|NA
CASSLEGRGGYEQYF
TGTGCCAGCAGCTTGGAGGGCAGGGGAGGATACGAGCAGTACTTC
>TRBJ2-7|TRBV29-1|TRBD1|NA
CSVGQGSLGQYF
TGCAGCGTGGGACAGGGAAGTCTTGGGCAGTACTTC
>TRBJ1-5|TRBV7-8|NA|NA
CASSPTASSNQPQHF
TGTGCCAGCAGCCCTACAGCGAGTTCCAATCAGCCCCAGCATTTT